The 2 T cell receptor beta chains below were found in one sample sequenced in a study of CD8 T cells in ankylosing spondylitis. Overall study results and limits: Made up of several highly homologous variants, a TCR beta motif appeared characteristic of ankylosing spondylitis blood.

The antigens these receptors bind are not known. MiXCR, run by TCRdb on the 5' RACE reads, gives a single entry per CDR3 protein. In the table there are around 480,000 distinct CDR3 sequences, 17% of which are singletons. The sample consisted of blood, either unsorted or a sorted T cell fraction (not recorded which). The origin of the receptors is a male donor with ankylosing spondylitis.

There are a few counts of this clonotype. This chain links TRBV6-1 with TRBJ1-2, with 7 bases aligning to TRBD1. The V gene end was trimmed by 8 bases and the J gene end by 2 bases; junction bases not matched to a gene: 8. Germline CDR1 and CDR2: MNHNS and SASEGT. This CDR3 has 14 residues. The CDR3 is CASGTYRGNYGYTF. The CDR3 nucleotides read TGTGCCAGCGGAACTTACAGGGGAAACTATGGCTACACCTTC.

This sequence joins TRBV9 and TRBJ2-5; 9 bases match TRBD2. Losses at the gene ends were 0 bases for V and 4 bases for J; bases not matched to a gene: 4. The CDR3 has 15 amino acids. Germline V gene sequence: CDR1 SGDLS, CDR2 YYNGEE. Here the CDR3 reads CASSVASGGRETQYF. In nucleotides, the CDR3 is TGTGCCAGCAGCGTAGCCAGCGGGGGGAGAGAGACCCAGTACTTC.